This entry lists 16 T cell receptor beta chains sequenced from one sample in a study of T cell repertoires in cytomegalovirus infection. MiXCR was run by TCRdb on the reads, yielding one entry per CDR3 protein. The sample includes more than 200,000 distinct CDR3 sequences, approximately 8.3% of them seen just once. The sample was PBMCs. These receptors were taken from a human donor in good health (CMV status not recorded). Some clones in this sample may be carry-over from other donors' samples.

In this sample, this clonotype turned up many times. V gene TRBV12-5 combines with J gene TRBJ1-5, with a tentative D call TRBD1 (5 bases). Trimming removed 5 bases at V and 4 bases at J, with 18 bases between. The CDR3 has 16 residues. Germline V gene sequence: CDR1 LGHNT, CDR2 FRNRAP. In DNA form, the CDR3 reads TGTGCTAGTGGTGACCCCCCAGGCAGGGAAAATCAGCCCCAGCATTTT. Translation: CASGDPPGRENQPQHF.

J is TRBJ2-7 and V is TRBV28; D is possibly TRBD1 or TRBD2 (5 bases each). The ends were cut back, 4 bases at V and 5 bases at J, with 21 bases in the middle. Germline V gene sequence: CDR1 MDHEN, CDR2 SYDVKM. The CDR3 spans 16 residues. DNA for the CDR3: TGTGCCAGCAGTTCTCCTTTGGGTCAAGGGGACCACGAGCAGTACTTC. Translating it yields CASSSPLGQGDHEQYF.

The chain uses TRBV27 and TRBJ1-2; D is perhaps TRBD1 (5 bases). Germline CDR1 MNHEY, CDR2 SMNVEV (reference sequence). V was cut by 5 bases and J by 0 bases, with 10 bases left in between. The CDR3 contains 14 residues. The CDR3 reads CASSTGLANYGYTF. CDR3 coding DNA: TGTGCCAGCAGTACGGGACTAGCTAACTATGGCTACACCTTC.

This clonotype was detected only a few times. Germline and junction disagree at one end, which may indicate a read error. CDR3 sequence reads: CSARVGPSDNEQFF. Written as DNA, the CDR3 is TGCAGTGCTAGAGTGGGCCCCTCCGACAATGAGCAGTTCTTC. V is TRBV20-1 and J is TRBJ2-1, with D uncertain. The CDR3 runs to 14 residues. CDR1 is DFQATT and CDR2 is SNEGSKA in the germline V gene (reference sequence).

This clonotype was observed a few times. The chain has TRBV19 and TRBJ2-7; the D is unclear. CDR1 and CDR2 (germline): LNHDA, SQIVND (reference sequence). This CDR3 region has 13 residues. The germline V and J ends were trimmed by 6 bases and 6 bases, with 15 bases remaining between them. As DNA, the CDR3 is TGTGCCAGTAGCAAGGCGCTAGTTTTCGAGCAGTACTTC. It codes for CASSKALVFEQYF.

This clonotype was seen a handful of times. The V gene is TRBV27, the J gene TRBJ2-1; 13 nucleotides align to TRBD2. V lost 5 bases, J lost 6 bases, and 10 bases stayed unmatched. CDR1 and CDR2 (germline): MNHEY, SMNVEV (reference sequence). The CDR3 sequence is 17 residues long. The CDR3 DNA follows: TGTGCCAGCAGTGCCACGCTACTAGCGGGAGGGCTCAATGAGCAGTTCTTC. Translation: CASSATLLAGGLNEQFF.

The rearrangement joins TRBV29-1 to TRBJ1-5; 9 bases fit TRBD1. The length of the CDR3 is 18 residues. Per germline, CDR1 SQVTM and CDR2 ANQGSEA. V was clipped by 6 bases and J by 0 bases; unmatched bases: 15. The CDR3 is CSVEPGTGNRRSNQPQHF. CDR3 bases: TGCAGCGTCGAGCCCGGGACAGGGAATCGTCGTAGCAATCAGCCCCAGCATTTT.

This clonotype was counted at least ten times. This chain connects TRBV19 to TRBJ1-2; D remains ambiguous. Germline V gene sequence: CDR1 LNHDA, CDR2 SQIVND (reference sequence). The CDR3 is made up of 14 amino acids. V lost 3 bases and J 3 bases, leaving 11 bases between the germline ends. CDR3 in amino acids: CASSILSQDYGYTF. The CDR3 bases are TGTGCCAGTAGTATCCTGTCCCAGGACTATGGCTACACCTTC.

This clonotype has a count of ten or more. In nucleotides, the CDR3 is TGTGCCAGCAGCTCCCCGAGTCAACTGGGGGAGCAGTACTTC. It encodes CASSSPSQLGEQYF. The J gene is TRBJ2-7, the V gene TRBV7-2, with no clear D. Germline V gene lookup returns CDR1 SGHTA and CDR2 FQGNSA. Trimming cost V 4 bases and J 7 bases, with 17 bases left between them. The CDR3 extends over 14 amino acids.

This clonotype was seen repeatedly, ten times or more. The gene calls are TRBV7-2 and TRBJ2-1, with 8 positions matching TRBD1. The J segment lost 9 bases and the V segment lost 3 bases, leaving 1 base of the junction unmatched. This CDR3 region has 12 residues. Germline lookup yields CDR1 SGHTA and CDR2 FQGNSA. This chain's CDR3 is CASSFRGREQFF. CDR3 nucleotides: TGTGCCAGCAGCTTCAGGGGGCGTGAGCAGTTCTTC.

This clonotype has ten or more counts. The CDR3 loop reads CASAIRKDSILEQYF. CDR3 coding DNA: TGTGCCAGCGCCATCCGGAAAGATTCGATACTTGAGCAGTACTTC. The chain joins TRBV12-3 or TRBV12-4 to TRBJ2-7; D not resolved. The ends were cut back, 8 bases at V and 7 bases at J, with 24 bases in the middle. CDR3 length equals 15 residues.

This clonotype was seen ten or more times. The rearrangement joins TRBV7-2 to TRBJ2-2; no reliable D call. V was clipped by 1 base and J by 2 bases, with 11 bases between them. From germline, CDR1 is SGHTA and CDR2 FQGNSA. The CDR3 is 16 residues long. The CDR3 coding sequence is TGTGCCAGCAGCTTAGGATTAGGTGGCAACACCGGGGAGCTGTTTTTT. Translated, it gives CASSLGLGGNTGELFF.

This clonotype was counted many times. The V and J genes are TRBV19 and TRBJ2-6, with 9 bases that match TRBD1. With V trimmed by 5 bases and J by 4 bases, 6 bases remained unmatched. CDR1 is LNHDA and CDR2 is SQIVND in the germline V gene (reference sequence). There are 16 residues in the CDR3. CDR3 sequence: CASSSGTGYGANVLTF. In DNA, the CDR3 is TGTGCCAGTAGTTCCGGGACAGGGTACGGGGCCAACGTCCTGACTTTC.

The V call is TRBV18, the J call TRBJ1-5; tentative D call: TRBD1 (5 bases). Between the trimmed V and J ends, which lost 1 base and 0 bases, there was a span of 10 bases. Germline CDR1 KGHSH, CDR2 LQKENI. This CDR3 has 16 residues. For the CDR3, the DNA is TGTGCCAGCTCACCACGGTCCAGGGTTAGCAATCAGCCCCAGCATTTT. It encodes CASSPRSRVSNQPQHF.

This sequence joins TRBV19 and TRBJ1-5, with 7 bases fitting TRBD1. The V segment lost 0 bases and the J segment 9 bases; nucleotides outside the gene matches: 20. CDR3 length equals 19 residues. Germline V gene lookup returns CDR1 LNHDA and CDR2 SQIVND (reference sequence). CDR3 sequence reads: CASSIDRLKQGTASGPQHF. Here the CDR3 DNA reads TGTGCCAGTAGTATAGACCGACTCAAACAAGGGACAGCAAGTGGGCCCCAGCATTTT.

This clonotype was detected ten times or more. The chain links TRBV7-9 to TRBJ2-1; D ambiguous. Trimming stripped 4 bases from V and 4 bases from J, with 11 bases between. The CDR3 loop spans 14 amino acids. Germline CDR1 is SEHNR and CDR2 is FQNEAQ (reference sequence). CDR3 coding DNA: TGTGCCAGCAGCTCTAAGACTGGATACAATGAGCAGTTCTTC. It yields the protein CASSSKTGYNEQFF.